This TCR beta chain was captured in a study of radiation and T cells in renal cell carcinoma. Germline lookup yields CDR1 MNHEY and CDR2 SMNVEV (reference sequence). There are 13 residues in the CDR3. Trimming left V 5 bases short and J 8 bases short, with 15 bases between. Profiled with immunoSEQ multiplex PCR; TCRdb holds only in-frame clones, not every one. Here the sample spans approximately 65,000 clones, 60% to 85% being singletons. The time point denotes: blood 4 weeks post-SBRT, at nephrectomy. Treatment given: 15 Gy SBRT to primary tumor, nephrectomy 4 weeks later. This TCR was recovered from a man aged 60-69 years with renal cell carcinoma. The chain links TRBV27 to TRBJ1-2, with TRBD1 as a possible D gene (6 bases). The source material was blood, sampled from a patient whose treatment included radiotherapy and nephrectomy. CDR3: CASSQQGAQGYTF. The DNA of the CDR3 is TGTGCCAGCAGTCAACAGGGAGCGCAAGGCTACACCTTC.